This T cell receptor beta chain derives from a study of cytomegalovirus exposure and HLA in healthy donors. Study as a whole: Unique TCRs numbering some 80 million, obtained from HLA-typed donors, made up an early data release. Notes on the study in general: Later findings reportedly placed an Asian-associated ancestry cluster below the approximately 630-donor mean for N-insertions.

The study ran its PCR with 60 Vbeta and 13 Jbeta primers. Under the authors' procedure: In a later analysis, some 10 million of 75 million to 90 million unique beta chains occurred in at least two donors. Using immunoSEQ multiplex PCR, the repertoire was profiled, and TCRdb retains in-frame clones only, with some absent. The D gene and trimming were derived from the DNA, and the V and J assignments and clone size from that table. The top ten clones hold roughly 2.4% of a sample with about 270,000 clones, roughly two thirds of them seen once. Turning to this clone: Its target is not known.

All donors participated as healthy donors of bone marrow. Sequenced sample: PBMCs. This clonotype originated in a female donor in good health and CMV-seronegative.

The CDR3 is CASSLETTGGETQYF. In DNA form, the CDR3 reads TGCGCCAGCAGCTTGGAAACTACCGGAGGGGAGACCCAGTACTTC. This chain connects TRBV5-1 to TRBJ2-5, with TRBD2 as a possible D gene (6 bases). The V end was cut by 0 bases, the J end by 5 bases, with 14 bases between. The germline gives CDR1 SGHRS, CDR2 YFSETQ. CDR3 length: 15 residues.